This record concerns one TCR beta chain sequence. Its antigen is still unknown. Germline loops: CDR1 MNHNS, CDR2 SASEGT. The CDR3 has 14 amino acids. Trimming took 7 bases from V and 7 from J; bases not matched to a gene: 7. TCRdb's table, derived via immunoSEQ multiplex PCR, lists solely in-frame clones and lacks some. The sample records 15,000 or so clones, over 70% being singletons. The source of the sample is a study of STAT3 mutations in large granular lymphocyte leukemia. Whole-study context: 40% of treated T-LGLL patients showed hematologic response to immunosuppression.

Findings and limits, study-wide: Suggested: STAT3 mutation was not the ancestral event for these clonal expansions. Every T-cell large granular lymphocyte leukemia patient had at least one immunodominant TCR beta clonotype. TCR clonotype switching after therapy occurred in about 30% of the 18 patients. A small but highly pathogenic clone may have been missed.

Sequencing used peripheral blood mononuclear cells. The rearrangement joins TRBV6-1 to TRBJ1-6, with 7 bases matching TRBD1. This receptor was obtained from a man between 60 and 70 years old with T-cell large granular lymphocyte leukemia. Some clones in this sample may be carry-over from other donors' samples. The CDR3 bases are TGTGCCAGCACCGTTTCACAGGGGAATTCACCCCTCCACTTT. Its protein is CASTVSQGNSPLHF.